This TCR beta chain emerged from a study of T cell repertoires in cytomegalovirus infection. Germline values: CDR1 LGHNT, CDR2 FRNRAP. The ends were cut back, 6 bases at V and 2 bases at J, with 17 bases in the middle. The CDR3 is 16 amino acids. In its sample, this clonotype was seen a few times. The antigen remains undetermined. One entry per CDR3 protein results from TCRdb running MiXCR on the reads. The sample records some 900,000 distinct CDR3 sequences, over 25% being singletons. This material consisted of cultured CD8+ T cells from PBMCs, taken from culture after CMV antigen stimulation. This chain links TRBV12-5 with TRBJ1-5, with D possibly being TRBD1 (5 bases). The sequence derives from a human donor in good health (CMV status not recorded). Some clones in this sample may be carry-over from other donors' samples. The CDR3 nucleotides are TGTGCTAGTGGGGGGAGCTCAGGGACCCGCAATCAGCCCCAGCATTTT. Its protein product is CASGGSSGTRNQPQHF.